This record covers a single TCR beta chain. Its specificity is not known. The data originate from a study of Ad26.COV2.S vaccination and SARS-CoV-2 variants. Study-wide points: Recipients of vaccine and of placebo showed similar breadth of their non-spike TCR repertoires.

Germline values: CDR1 LGHDT, CDR2 YNNKEL (reference sequence). V was shortened by 2 bases and J by 2 bases, with 13 bases between the two germline ends. This CDR3 is built from 15 residues. Assay: immunoSEQ multiplex PCR; the TCRdb copy retains only in-frame clones and omits some. The table shows around 370,000 clones, with 90% to 95% occurring only once. The chain uses TRBV3-1 (or the pseudogene TRBV3-2) and TRBJ2-7; D not certain. This sequence originates from a human donor who had recovered from COVID-19. Source: peripheral blood, taken after recovery from COVID-19. Written as DNA, the CDR3 is TGTGCCAGCAGCCAATCACCCCGCATCCCCTACGAGCAGTACTTC. Protein: CASSQSPRIPYEQYF.